This T cell receptor beta chain is from a study of T cell responses to AZD1222 COVID-19 vaccine. Overall study: Second-dose recipients at about 4 or about 12 weeks were treated as one pooled group.

Study results and caveats: In all cases, repertoires were sampled only after the peak T cell response. Distributed over spike, vaccine-associated CD4 TCRs predominated at 160-218 and 743-854.

Turning to this clone: The antigen is not known.

Here immunoSEQ multiplex PCR was the method, and the copy in TCRdb shows in-frame clones only, minus some. The table records about 150,000 clones, roughly 87% of them present only once. The CDR3 sequence is 11 residues long. Trimming pared 11 bases from V and 1 base from J, leaving 8 bases between. Germline V gene lookup returns CDR1 SGHAT and CDR2 FQNNGV. Sequencing was performed on peripheral blood, taken on day 0 of AZD1222 vaccination. The chain has TRBV11-2 and TRBJ1-1; D is ambiguous. The receptor comes from an adult in good health. DNA of the CDR3: TGTGCCGAGGCCAAGAACACTGAAGCTTTCTTT. It translates to CAEAKNTEAFF.